Shown below are 22 T cell receptor beta chains from a single sample sequenced in a study of neurological immune-mediated disorders. Each CDR3 protein gets one entry after TCRdb re-called the 5' RACE reads with MiXCR. The sample lists about 49,000 distinct CDR3 sequences, about a tenth occurring once. The time point was: longitudinal time-point 1 (baseline). Sequencing used PBMCs. All receptors come from a woman in her thirties or forties in good health.

In this sample, this clonotype turned up many times. This sequence joins TRBV10-1 and TRBJ1-2; TRBD1 might be the D (6 bases). The CDR3 totals 15 residues. Looked up from germline, CDR1 is WNHNN and CDR2 is SYGVQD (reference sequence). V gave up 6 bases and J gave up 2 bases, with 16 bases separating them. The CDR3 region has the DNA TGCGCCAGCAGGGGTGGGCAGGGGAGGAACTATGGCTACACCTTC. Its protein product is CASRGGQGRNYGYTF.

The table lists this clonotype with many counts. This rearrangement joins TRBV20-1 to TRBJ1-2, with D possibly matching TRBD1 (6 bases). Trimming left V 0 bases short and J 4 bases short, with 15 bases between. This CDR3 is 15 amino acids long. Germline V CDR1 and CDR2: DFQATT, SNEGSKA (reference sequence). This chain's CDR3 is CSARDGTKSVYGYTF. The CDR3 DNA sequence: TGCAGTGCTAGAGATGGGACAAAGTCCGTCTATGGCTACACCTTC.

This clonotype turned up a few times. The J gene is TRBJ2-5, the V gene TRBV20-1, with 7 bases identical to TRBD2. The CDR3 is 13 residues long. Losses at the gene ends were 6 bases for V and 6 bases for J; bases not matched to a gene: 10. Germline V gene data show CDR1 as DFQATT and CDR2 as SNEGSKA (reference sequence). The CDR3: CSAREAPPKTQYF. The CDR3 nucleotides read TGCAGTGCCCGGGAGGCCCCGCCGAAGACCCAGTACTTC.

Details on this clonotype: A read error may explain this, as a much larger clone is one base away. V and J are TRBV29-1 and TRBJ2-7; TRBD1 matches 8 bases. The CDR3 has 12 amino acids. The V gene's germline CDR1 is SQVTM and CDR2 ANQGSEA. Here the CDR3 reads CSAGGTGYQQYF. In nucleotides, the CDR3 is TGCAGCGCCGGTGGGACAGGCTACCAGCAGTACTTC.

This clonotype has at least ten counts. The V and J genes are TRBV11-1 and TRBJ2-1; TRBD2 aligns across 8 bases. CDR3 length: 15 amino acids. The junction had 12 bases not matched to a gene; V was cut back by 5 bases and J by 9 bases. Germline CDR1 and CDR2: SGHAT and FQDESV (reference sequence). CDR3 in amino acids: CASSPQLAAGGEQFF. DNA of the CDR3: TGTGCCAGCAGCCCGCAACTAGCGGCGGGGGGTGAGCAGTTCTTC. The complete variable domain, with remaining parts taken from reference TRBV11-1 and TRBJ2-1, reads EAEVAQSPRYKITEKSQAVAFWCDPISGHATLYWYRQILGQGPELLVQFQDESVVDDSQLPKDRFSAERLKGVDSTLKIQPAELGDSAMYLCASSPQLAAGGEQFFGPGTRLTVL.

This clonotype was picked up many times. The chain uses TRBV7-2 and TRBJ2-2; the match to TRBD2 covers 10 bases. CDR1 is SGHTA and CDR2 is FQGNSA in the germline V gene. The CDR3 consists of 15 residues. With 4 bases clipped from V and 3 bases from J, the junction kept 2 bases outside the gene matches. DNA of the CDR3: TGTGCCAGCAGCTCCGGGACTAGCGACACCGGGGAGCTGTTTTTT. This sequence encodes CASSSGTSDTGELFF.

The table lists this clonotype with many counts. The V call is TRBV4-3, the J call TRBJ1-2, with D hard to call. V shed 0 bases and J shed 3 bases, with 14 bases lying between them. Germline V CDR1 and CDR2: LGHNA, YSLEER. The length of the CDR3 is 16 residues. For the CDR3, the DNA is TGCGCCAGCAGCCAAGATTCCCCCTCTCAAGACTATGGCTACACCTTC. Protein sequence: CASSQDSPSQDYGYTF.

This clonotype was observed at least ten times. The CDR3 DNA follows: TGCGCCAGCAGCCAAGTCCCTCCGGGACAGAGCTACGAGCAGTACTTC. Translation: CASSQVPPGQSYEQYF. The chain recombines TRBV4-1 with TRBJ2-7; 7 nucleotides align to TRBD1. Per germline, CDR1 MGHRA and CDR2 YSYEKL. The CDR3 runs 16 residues. J gave up 3 bases and V 1 base, and 9 bases lay outside the gene matches.

The chain carries TRBV15 and TRBJ1-2; D is possibly TRBD1 (5 bases). The V gene lost 0 bases and the J gene lost 8 bases, with 10 bases spanning the gap. The CDR3 consists of 13 residues. The germline CDR1 and CDR2 sequences are LNHNV and YYDKDF (reference sequence). The CDR3 DNA is TGTGCCACCAGCAGAGAGGGGGAGTGGGGCTACACCTTC. This translates into CATSREGEWGYTF.

CDR3 in DNA: TGCAGTGCTCTCCAGGGGGGAGGTAGTAGCAATCAGCCCCAGCATTTT. The encoded protein is CSALQGGGSSNQPQHF. The chain combines TRBV20-1 with TRBJ1-5, with TRBD1 identical over 7 bases. Germline CDR1 and CDR2: DFQATT and SNEGSKA (reference sequence). V dropped 5 bases and J dropped 0; count of bases not matched to a gene: 10. The CDR3 has 16 amino acids.

On this clonotype itself: With a much larger clone just one base away, this may be a read error. The V and J genes are TRBV7-8 and TRBJ2-7; D is perhaps TRBD2 (6 bases). In germline, CDR1 is SGHVS, CDR2 FQNEAQ. CDR3 size: 15 residues. V lost 3 bases and J 8 bases, leaving 20 bases between the germline ends. CDR3 sequence reads: CASSFTGLPGDKQYF. The CDR3 region has the DNA TGTGCCAGCAGCTTTACGGGACTCCCGGGAGACAAGCAGTACTTC.

The rearrangement uses TRBV5-5 and TRBJ2-7; 8 nucleotides align to TRBD1. The CDR3 spans 14 residues. In germline, CDR1 is SGHKS, CDR2 YYEKEE (reference sequence). Trimming at V came to 6 bases and at J to 6 bases, leaving 11 bases not matched to a gene. The DNA of the CDR3 is TGTGCCAGCAAGCTCCATGGACAGGGATGCGAGCAGTACTTC. Amino acid sequence: CASKLHGQGCEQYF.

In its sample, this clonotype was seen many times. The V and J genes are TRBV7-6 and TRBJ1-4; D not resolved. V was trimmed by 1 base and J by 3 bases, leaving 3 bases between them. The CDR3 covers 13 residues. Germline V lookup: CDR1 SGHVS, CDR2 FNYEAQ. The CDR3 DNA reads as TGTGCCAGCAGCTTAGTTCCTAATGAAAAACTGTTTTTT. It codes for CASSLVPNEKLFF.

This clonotype was seen ten or more times. V usage is TRBV15 and J usage is TRBJ2-1, with TRBD1 identical over 9 bases. Trimming at V came to 2 bases and at J to 5 bases, leaving 7 bases not matched to a gene. Germline-derived CDR1 and CDR2 are LNHNV and YYDKDF (reference sequence). CDR3 length: 16 amino acids. The CDR3: CATSRLQGAGHNEQFF. The CDR3 DNA is TGTGCCACCAGCAGACTACAGGGGGCAGGCCACAATGAGCAGTTCTTC.

In this sample, this clonotype turned up many times. The V and J genes are TRBV4-3 and TRBJ2-7, with TRBD2 matching 7 bases. Germline CDR1 is LGHNA and CDR2 is YSLEER. V dropped 0 bases and J dropped 3; count of bases not matched to a gene: 5. This CDR3 has 15 amino acids. CDR3 residues: CASSQERGEGYEQYF. The CDR3 nucleotides read TGCGCCAGCAGCCAAGAAAGAGGGGAGGGCTACGAGCAGTACTTC.

This clonotype showed up many times. This chain connects TRBV20-1 to TRBJ2-1; D perhaps matches TRBD2 (5 bases). Germline lookup yields CDR1 DFQATT and CDR2 SNEGSKA (reference sequence). The CDR3 consists of 13 residues. The V and J ends lost 6 bases and 8 bases respectively, with 17 bases between them. The CDR3 loop is CSARPLARDEQFF. The CDR3 DNA is TGCAGTGCAAGACCCCTTGCGAGGGATGAGCAGTTCTTC.

This clonotype was seen at least ten times. The V and J genes are TRBV5-1 and TRBJ2-5; perhaps TRBD2 as D (6 bases). The CDR3 covers 14 residues. CDR1 is SGHRS, CDR2 YFSETQ, per germline. V was cut by 0 bases and J by 5 bases, with 11 bases left in between. CDR3 loop: CASSLEGGAETQYF. The CDR3 DNA sequence: TGCGCCAGCAGCTTGGAAGGCGGGGCCGAGACCCAGTACTTC.

Remarks on this clonotype: It is unclear where the CDR3 begins or ends on the DNA, so no DNA is shown, and the CDR3 is as TCRdb lists it. J is TRBJ1-1 and V is TRBV7-2; TRBD1 reflects the table's D call only, with no check against the DNA. The CDR3 region is 22 residues in length, termini included. Germline V CDR1 and CDR2: SGHTA, FQGNSA. This CDR3 reads CASSFYICSAGETGGQELGAFF.

This clonotype was recorded at least ten times. This sequence joins TRBV29-1 and TRBJ1-1; D perhaps matches TRBD1 (5 bases). Germline CDR1 SQVTM, CDR2 ANQGSEA. Trimming shortened V by 0 bases and J by 4 bases, and 12 bases separated the two germline ends. There are 14 residues in the CDR3. Written as DNA, the CDR3 is TGCAGCGTTGAAGATCTTAGGGGTTCCACTGAAGCTTTCTTT. This sequence encodes CSVEDLRGSTEAFF.

This clonotype has a count of ten or more. The rearrangement joins TRBV5-1 to TRBJ1-4, with a weak D call TRBD1 (5 bases). V was clipped by 4 bases and J by 4 bases, with 11 bases between them. CDR3 size: 14 residues. The germline CDR1 and CDR2 sequences are SGHRS and YFSETQ. DNA of the CDR3: TGCGCCAGCAGCGGGGGGAACGGTAATGAAAAACTGTTTTTT. Its translation is CASSGGNGNEKLFF.

Ten or more counts support this clonotype. The rearrangement uses TRBV20-1 and TRBJ2-5; D remains unclear. V lost 5 bases and J 2 bases, leaving 15 bases between the germline ends. The germline CDR1 and CDR2 sequences are DFQATT and SNEGSKA (reference sequence). The CDR3 contains 14 residues. The CDR3 DNA sequence: TGCAGTGCTCGATGGCCACGACTGCAAGAGACCCAGTACTTC. It translates to CSARWPRLQETQYF.

The chain recombines TRBV15 with TRBJ1-4; D is perhaps TRBD1 (5 bases). This CDR3 spans 15 amino acids. Germline V gene sequence: CDR1 LNHNV, CDR2 YYDKDF (reference sequence). The ends were cut back, 5 bases at V and 8 bases at J, with 18 bases in the middle. The CDR3 spells CATSLNGGGSEKLFF. CDR3 in DNA: TGTGCCACCAGCTTAAACGGCGGGGGAAGCGAAAAACTGTTTTTT.